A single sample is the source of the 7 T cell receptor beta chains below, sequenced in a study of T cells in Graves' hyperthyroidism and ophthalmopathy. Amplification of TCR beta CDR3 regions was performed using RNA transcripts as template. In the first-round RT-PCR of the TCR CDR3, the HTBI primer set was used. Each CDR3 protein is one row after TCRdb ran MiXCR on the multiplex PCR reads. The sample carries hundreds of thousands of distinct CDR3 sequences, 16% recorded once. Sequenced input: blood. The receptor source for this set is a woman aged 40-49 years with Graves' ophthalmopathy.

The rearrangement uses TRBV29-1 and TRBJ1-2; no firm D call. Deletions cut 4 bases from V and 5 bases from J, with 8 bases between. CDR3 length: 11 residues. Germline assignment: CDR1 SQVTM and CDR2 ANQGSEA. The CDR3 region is CSVVGRYGYTF. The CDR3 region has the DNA TGCAGCGTTGTCGGCAGATATGGCTACACCTTC.

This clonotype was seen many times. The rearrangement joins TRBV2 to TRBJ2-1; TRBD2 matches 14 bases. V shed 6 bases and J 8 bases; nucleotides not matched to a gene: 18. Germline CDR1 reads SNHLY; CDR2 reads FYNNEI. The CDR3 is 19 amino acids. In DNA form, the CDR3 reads TGTGCCAGCAGCCCGACTGGGACTAGCGGGAGTAGGATCAGGGATGAGCAGTTCTTC. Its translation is CASSPTGTSGSRIRDEQFF.

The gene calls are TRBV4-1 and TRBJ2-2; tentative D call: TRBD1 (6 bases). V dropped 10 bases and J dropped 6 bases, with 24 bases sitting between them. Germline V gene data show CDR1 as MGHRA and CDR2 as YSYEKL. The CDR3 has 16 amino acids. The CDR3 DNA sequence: TGCGCCACGCTGAGTGGACGGCAGGGGATGCCCGGGGAGCTGTTTTTT. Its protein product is CATLSGRQGMPGELFF.

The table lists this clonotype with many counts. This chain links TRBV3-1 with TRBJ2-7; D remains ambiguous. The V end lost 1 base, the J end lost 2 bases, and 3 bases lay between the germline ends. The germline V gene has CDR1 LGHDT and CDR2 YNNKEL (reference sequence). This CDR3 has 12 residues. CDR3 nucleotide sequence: TGTGCCAGCAGCCAAGCAGCCTACGAGCAGTACTTC. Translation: CASSQAAYEQYF.

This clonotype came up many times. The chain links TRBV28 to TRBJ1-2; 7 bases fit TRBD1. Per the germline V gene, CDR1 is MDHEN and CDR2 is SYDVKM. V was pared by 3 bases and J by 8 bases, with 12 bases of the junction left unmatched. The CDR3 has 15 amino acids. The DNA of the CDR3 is TGTGCCAGCAGTTTCCCCATACGGTCAGGGGGAGGCTACACCTTC. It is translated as CASSFPIRSGGGYTF.

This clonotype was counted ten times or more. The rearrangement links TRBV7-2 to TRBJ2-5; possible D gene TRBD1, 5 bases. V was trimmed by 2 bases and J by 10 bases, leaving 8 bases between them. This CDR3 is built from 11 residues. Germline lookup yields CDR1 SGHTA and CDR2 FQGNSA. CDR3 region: CASSLLRDQYF. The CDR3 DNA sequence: TGTGCCAGCAGCTTACTCAGGGACCAGTACTTC.

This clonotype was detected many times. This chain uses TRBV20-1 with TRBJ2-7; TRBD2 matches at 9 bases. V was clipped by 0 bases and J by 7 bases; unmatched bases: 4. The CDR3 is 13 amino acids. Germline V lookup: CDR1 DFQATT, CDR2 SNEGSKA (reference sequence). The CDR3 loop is CSAREGSGREQYF. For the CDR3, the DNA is TGCAGTGCTAGAGAGGGAAGCGGGAGGGAGCAGTACTTC.